The entry below describes one T cell receptor beta chain. The target antigen is unknown. This sample is drawn from a study of breast tumors, draining lymph nodes, adjacent tissues. Overall study results and limits: Most tumor T cells seemingly derive from lymph node, then expand in tumor.

TCRdb re-derived calls from the multiplex PCR reads in MiXCR, one entry per CDR3 protein. Found here are tens of thousands of distinct CDR3 sequences, over 25% of them singletons; the top ten hold more than 7%. Breast cancer patients provided tissue from their axillary draining lymph nodes. Sample: axillary lymph node tissue. This sequence originates from a female donor with breast cancer. Some clones in this sample may be carry-over from other donors' samples.

In DNA form, the CDR3 reads TGTGCCAGCAGCTTGCGTGGGGAGTACGGAAACATTCAGTACTTC. Translated, it gives CASSLRGEYGNIQYF. The chain joins TRBV7-2 to TRBJ2-4; D may be TRBD2 (5 bases). CDR3 size: 15 residues. V was shortened by 3 bases and J by 6 bases, with 15 bases between the two germline ends. Germline CDR1 reads SGHTA; CDR2 reads FQGNSA.